Listed here is a single T cell receptor (beta chain). The CDR3 is 14 amino acids. Germline-derived CDR1 and CDR2 are KGHSH and LQKENI. Trimming took off 0 bases at V and 1 base at J, with 6 bases between the two ends. The sample originates from a study of blood T cell repertoires in COVID-19. Study background: Material from acute and convalescent COVID-19 was sourced from the United States, Italy and Spain. The cDNA or gDNA used as material had been derived from T cells, B-cell-depleted T cells, or PBMCs.

Source study methods: Estimated nucleated cell counts came from reference gene primer amplification. Produced via immunoSEQ multiplex PCR; TCRdb's table is partial and in-frame only. The DNA gave D and trimming, while V, J and clone size come from that table. Here the sample spans 83,000 or so clones, 82% being singletons. Material for sequencing was peripheral blood. This TCR derives from a human donor in a cohort sampled during active COVID-19. The V call is TRBV18, the J call TRBJ2-5; D is uncertain. The CDR3 loop reads CASSPPSGQETQYF. In nucleotides, the CDR3 is TGTGCCAGCTCACCACCGTCGGGCCAAGAGACCCAGTACTTC.